These T cell receptor beta chains were read from a single sample in a study of OX40 agonist ivuxolimab in advanced cancers. Measured with immunoSEQ multiplex PCR; TCRdb has only the in-frame clones, and not every one. This table has about 130,000 clones, 85% to 95% appearing once. The material was CD4+ or CD8+ T cells sorted from blood, obtained in a trial of the OX40 agonist ivuxolimab. The source is an adult with an advanced solid tumor such as melanoma, head and neck, liver or kidney cancer. CDR3s include the opening cysteine and the closing phenylalanine or tryptophan. A D gene is named only where the DNA matches it firmly. Expanded clones get a size class; other rows say once, few or many, or leave the size out.

j_call cdr3_length v_call clone_size d_call cdr3_aa cdr3_nt
TRBJ1-1 14 TRBV4-2 . TRBD1 CASSQDRGVPEAFF TGTGCCAGCAGCCAAGACAGGGGGGTCCCTGAAGCTTTCTTT
TRBJ1-3 15 TRBV9 . . CASSVGGAGGNTIYF TGTGCCAGCAGCGTAGGAGGGGCTGGGGGAAACACCATATATTTT
TRBJ1-2 14 TRBV11-1 . . CASSTGGSFYGYTF TGTGCCAGCAGCACGGGGGGGTCCTTCTATGGCTACACCTTC
TRBJ1-3 16 TRBV7-9 . TRBD1 CASSLRRTGSKNTIYF TGTGCCAGCAGCCTAAGACGGACAGGGTCGAAAAACACCATATATTTT
TRBJ2-2 15 TRBV5-1 . . CASSEDGGRTGELFF TGCGCCAGCAGCGAGGACGGAGGACGCACCGGGGAGCTGTTTTTT
TRBJ1-5 15 TRBV7-9 once TRBD1 CASSRPGTGSQPQHF TGTGCCAGCAGCCGCCCCGGGACAGGGAGCCAGCCCCAGCATTTT
TRBJ2-1 17 TRBV4-1 . TRBD2 CASSQEGGGVSYNEQFF TGCGCCAGCAGCCAAGAAGGCGGGGGGGTGTCCTACAATGAGCAGTTCTTC
TRBJ1-4 11 TRBV7-8 . TRBD1 CASRAGTELFF TGTGCCAGCAGAGCCGGGACAGAACTGTTTTTT
TRBJ2-7 12 TRBV2 . . CASSYDPGEQYF TGTGCCAGCAGTTACGACCCCGGGGAGCAGTACTTC
TRBJ2-2 14 TRBV7-2 once . CASQLQTNTGELFF TGTGCCAGTCAATTACAGACGAACACCGGGGAGCTGTTTTTT
TRBJ1-5 16 TRBV28 . . CASSPWVRLSNQPQHF TGTGCCAGCAGTCCCTGGGTCAGACTTAGCAATCAGCCCCAGCATTTT
TRBJ2-6 18 TRBV7-2 . . CASSGVRRRQSRANVLTF TGTGCCAGCAGCGGGGTCAGGAGACGACAAAGTCGGGCCAACGTCCTGACTTTC
TRBJ2-7 15 TRBV10-3 . TRBD2 CAISEAGTRAGEQYF TGTGCCATCAGTGAGGCCGGGACTAGGGCTGGCGAGCAGTACTTC
TRBJ1-1 12 TRBV5-1 . . CASSLDAIEAFF TGCGCCAGCAGCTTGGACGCGATTGAAGCTTTCTTT
TRBJ2-1 12 TRBV6-5 . . CASSQPTGKQFF TGTGCCAGCAGTCAGCCAACAGGAAAGCAGTTCTTC
TRBJ2-3 14 TRBV5-6 . . CASSWAGRTDTQYF TGTGCCAGCAGCTGGGCGGGACGCACAGATACGCAGTATTTT
TRBJ2-7 15 TRBV7-2 . TRBD2 CASSPWTSGTYEQYF TGTGCCAGCAGCCCCTGGACTAGCGGCACCTACGAGCAGTACTTC
TRBJ2-3 17 TRBV5-4 few . CASSLGQARGPLDTQYF TGTGCCAGCAGCTTGGGTCAGGCTAGGGGTCCCTTGGATACGCAGTATTTT